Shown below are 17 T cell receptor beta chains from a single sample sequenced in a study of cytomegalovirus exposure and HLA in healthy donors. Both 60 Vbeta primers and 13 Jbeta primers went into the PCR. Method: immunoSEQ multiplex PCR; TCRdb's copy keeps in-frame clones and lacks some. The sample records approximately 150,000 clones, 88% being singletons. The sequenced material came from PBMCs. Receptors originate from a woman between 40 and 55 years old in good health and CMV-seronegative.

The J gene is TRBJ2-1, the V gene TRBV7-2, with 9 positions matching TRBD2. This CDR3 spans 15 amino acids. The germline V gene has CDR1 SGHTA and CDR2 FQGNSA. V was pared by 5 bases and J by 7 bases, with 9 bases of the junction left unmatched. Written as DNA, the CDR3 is TGTGCCAGCAGCGCCCGACTAGCGGAGGGGAATGAGCAGTTCTTC. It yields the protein CASSARLAEGNEQFF.

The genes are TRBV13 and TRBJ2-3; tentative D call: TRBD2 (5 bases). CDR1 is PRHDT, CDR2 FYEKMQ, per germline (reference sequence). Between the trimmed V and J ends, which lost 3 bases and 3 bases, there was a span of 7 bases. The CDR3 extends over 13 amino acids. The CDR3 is CASSLRETDTQYF. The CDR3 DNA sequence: TGTGCCAGCAGCTTGAGGGAAACAGATACGCAGTATTTT.

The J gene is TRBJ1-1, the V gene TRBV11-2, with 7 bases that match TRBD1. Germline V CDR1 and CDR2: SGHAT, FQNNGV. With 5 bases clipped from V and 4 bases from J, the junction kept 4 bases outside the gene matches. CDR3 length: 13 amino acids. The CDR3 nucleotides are TGTGCCAGCAGCCCACAGGGGAGCACTGAAGCTTTCTTT. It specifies CASSPQGSTEAFF. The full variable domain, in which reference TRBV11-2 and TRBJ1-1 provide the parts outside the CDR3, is EAGVAQSPRYKIIEKRQSVAFWCNPISGHATLYWYQQILGQGPKLLIQFQNNGVVDDSQLPKDRFSAERLKGVDSTLKIQPAKLEDSAVYLCASSPQGSTEAFFGQGTRLTVV.

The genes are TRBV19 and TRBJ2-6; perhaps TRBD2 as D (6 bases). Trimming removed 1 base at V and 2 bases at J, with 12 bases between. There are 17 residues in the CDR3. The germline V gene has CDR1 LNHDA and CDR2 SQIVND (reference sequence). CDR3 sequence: CASSIVPGVAGANVLTF. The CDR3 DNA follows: TGTGCCAGTAGTATAGTTCCGGGGGTGGCTGGGGCCAACGTCCTGACTTTC.

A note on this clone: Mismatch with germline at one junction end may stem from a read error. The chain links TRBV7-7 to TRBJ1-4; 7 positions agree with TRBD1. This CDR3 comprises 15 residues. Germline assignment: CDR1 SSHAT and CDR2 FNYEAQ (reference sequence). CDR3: CASSSGGEGNEKLFF. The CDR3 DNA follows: TGTGCTAGCAGCTCAGGGGGAGAGGGTAATGAAAAACTGTTTTTT.

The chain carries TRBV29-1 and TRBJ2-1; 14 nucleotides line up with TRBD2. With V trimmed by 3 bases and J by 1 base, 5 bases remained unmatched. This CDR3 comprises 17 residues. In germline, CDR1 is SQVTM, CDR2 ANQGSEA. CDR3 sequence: CSVDGTSGSASYNEQFF. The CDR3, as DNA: TGCAGCGTTGATGGGACTAGCGGGAGTGCGTCCTACAATGAGCAGTTCTTC.

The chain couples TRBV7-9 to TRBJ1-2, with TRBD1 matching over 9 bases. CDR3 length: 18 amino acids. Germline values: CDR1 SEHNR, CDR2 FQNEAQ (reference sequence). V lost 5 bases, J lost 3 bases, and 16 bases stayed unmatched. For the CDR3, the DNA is TGTGCCAGCAGCCAACCGAGACAGGGGGTTATTGCCGACTATGGCTACACCTTC. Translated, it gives CASSQPRQGVIADYGYTF.

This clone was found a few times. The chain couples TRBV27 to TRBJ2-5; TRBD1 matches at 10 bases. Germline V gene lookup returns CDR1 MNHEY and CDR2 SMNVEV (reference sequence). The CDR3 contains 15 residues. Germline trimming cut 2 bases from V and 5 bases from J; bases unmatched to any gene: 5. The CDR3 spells CASSLADRGFETQYF. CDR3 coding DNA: TGTGCCAGCAGTTTAGCGGACAGGGGGTTTGAGACCCAGTACTTC.

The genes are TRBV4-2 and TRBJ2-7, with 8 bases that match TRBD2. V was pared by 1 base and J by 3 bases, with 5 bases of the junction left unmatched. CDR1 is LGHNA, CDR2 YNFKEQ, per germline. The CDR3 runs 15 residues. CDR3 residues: CASSQARGGLYEQYF. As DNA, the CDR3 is TGTGCCAGCAGCCAAGCTCGGGGGGGACTCTACGAGCAGTACTTC.

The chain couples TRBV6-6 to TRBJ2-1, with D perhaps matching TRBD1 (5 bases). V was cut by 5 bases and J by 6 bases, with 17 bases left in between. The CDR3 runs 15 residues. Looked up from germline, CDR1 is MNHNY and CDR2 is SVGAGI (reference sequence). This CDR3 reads CASSPMGLRSNEQFF. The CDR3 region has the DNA TGTGCCAGCAGTCCGATGGGGCTACGGTCCAATGAGCAGTTCTTC.

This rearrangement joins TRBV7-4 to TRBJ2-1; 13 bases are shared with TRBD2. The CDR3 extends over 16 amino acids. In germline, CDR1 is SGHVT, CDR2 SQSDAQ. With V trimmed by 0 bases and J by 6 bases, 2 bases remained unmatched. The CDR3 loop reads CASSLAGLAGTNEQFF. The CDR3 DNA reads TGTGCCAGCAGCTTAGCGGGACTAGCGGGAACCAATGAGCAGTTCTTC.

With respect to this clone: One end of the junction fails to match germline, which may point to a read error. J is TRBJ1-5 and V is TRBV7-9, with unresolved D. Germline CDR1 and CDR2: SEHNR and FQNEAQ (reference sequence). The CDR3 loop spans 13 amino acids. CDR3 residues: CSSSATSYQPQHF. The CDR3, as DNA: TGTTCCAGCAGCGCCACTAGCTATCAGCCCCAGCATTTT.

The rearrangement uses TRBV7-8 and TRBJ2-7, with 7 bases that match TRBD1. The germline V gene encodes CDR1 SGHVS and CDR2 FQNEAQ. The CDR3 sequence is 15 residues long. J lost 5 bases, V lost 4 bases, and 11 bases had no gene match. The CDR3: CASSSRLTGPNEQYF. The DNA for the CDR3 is TGTGCCAGCAGCTCCCGACTGACAGGGCCGAACGAGCAGTACTTC.

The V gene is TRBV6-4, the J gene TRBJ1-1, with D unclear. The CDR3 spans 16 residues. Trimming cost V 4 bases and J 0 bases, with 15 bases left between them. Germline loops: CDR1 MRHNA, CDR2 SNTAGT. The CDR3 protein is CASSGGVWFMNTEAFF. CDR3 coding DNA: TGTGCCAGCAGTGGCGGGGTATGGTTCATGAACACTGAAGCTTTCTTT.

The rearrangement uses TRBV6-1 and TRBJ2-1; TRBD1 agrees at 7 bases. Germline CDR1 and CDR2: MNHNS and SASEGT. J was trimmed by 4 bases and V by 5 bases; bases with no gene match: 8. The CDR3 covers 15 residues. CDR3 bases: TGTGCCAGCAGTAAGGGGGCGTCCCCTTACAATGAGCAGTTCTTC. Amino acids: CASSKGASPYNEQFF.

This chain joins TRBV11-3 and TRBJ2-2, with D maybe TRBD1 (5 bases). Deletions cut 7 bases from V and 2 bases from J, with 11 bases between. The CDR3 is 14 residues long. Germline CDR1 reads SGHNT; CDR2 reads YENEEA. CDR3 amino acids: CASIKTVNTGELFF. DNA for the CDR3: TGTGCCAGCATCAAGACAGTAAACACCGGGGAGCTGTTTTTT.

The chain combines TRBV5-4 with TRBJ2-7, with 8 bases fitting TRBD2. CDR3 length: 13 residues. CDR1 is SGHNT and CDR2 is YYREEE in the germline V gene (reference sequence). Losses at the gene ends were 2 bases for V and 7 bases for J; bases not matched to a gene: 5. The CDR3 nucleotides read TGTGCCAGCAGCTTATTAGCGGGAAGGGAGCAGTACTTC. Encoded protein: CASSLLAGREQYF.